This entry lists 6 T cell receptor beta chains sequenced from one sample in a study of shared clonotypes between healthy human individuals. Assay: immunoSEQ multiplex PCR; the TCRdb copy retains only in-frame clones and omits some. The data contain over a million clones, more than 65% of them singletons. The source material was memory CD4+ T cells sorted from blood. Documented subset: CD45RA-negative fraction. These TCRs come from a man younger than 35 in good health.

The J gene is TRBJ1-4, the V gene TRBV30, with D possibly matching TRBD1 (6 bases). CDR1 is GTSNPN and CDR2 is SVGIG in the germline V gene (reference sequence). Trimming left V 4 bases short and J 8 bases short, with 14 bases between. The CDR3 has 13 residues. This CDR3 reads CAWTGAGGEKLFF. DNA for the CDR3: TGTGCCTGGACAGGGGCGGGTGGGGAAAAACTGTTTTTT.

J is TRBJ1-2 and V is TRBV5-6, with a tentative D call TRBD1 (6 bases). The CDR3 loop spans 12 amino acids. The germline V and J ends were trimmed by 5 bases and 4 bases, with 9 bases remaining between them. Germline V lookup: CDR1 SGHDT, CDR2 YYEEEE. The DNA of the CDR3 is TGTGCCAGCAGGCGAGGGGGCTATGGCTACACCTTC. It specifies CASRRGGYGYTF. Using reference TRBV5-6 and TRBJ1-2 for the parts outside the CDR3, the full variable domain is DAGVTQSPTHLIKTRGQQVTLRCSPKSGHDTVSWYQQALGQGPQFIFQYYEEEERQRGNFPDRFSGHQFPNYSSELNVNALLLGDSALYLCASRRGGYGYTFGSGTRLTVV.

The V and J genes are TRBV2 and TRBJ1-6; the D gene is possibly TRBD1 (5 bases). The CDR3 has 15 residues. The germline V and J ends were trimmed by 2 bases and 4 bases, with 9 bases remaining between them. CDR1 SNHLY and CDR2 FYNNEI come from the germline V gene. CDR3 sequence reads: CASSEYRPYNSPLHF. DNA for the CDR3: TGTGCCAGCAGTGAATACAGGCCTTATAATTCACCCCTCCACTTT.

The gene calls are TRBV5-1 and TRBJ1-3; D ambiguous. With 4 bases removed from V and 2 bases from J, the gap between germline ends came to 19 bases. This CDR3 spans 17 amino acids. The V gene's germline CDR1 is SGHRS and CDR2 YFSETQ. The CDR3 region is CASSLGSPQAPGNTIYF. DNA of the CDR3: TGCGCCAGCAGCCTAGGCTCCCCTCAGGCCCCTGGAAACACCATATATTTT.

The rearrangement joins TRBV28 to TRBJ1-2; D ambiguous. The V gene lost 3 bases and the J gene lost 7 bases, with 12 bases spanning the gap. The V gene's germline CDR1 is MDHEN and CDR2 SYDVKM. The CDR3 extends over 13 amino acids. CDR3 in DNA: TGTGCCAGCAGTTTGGGCTTAAAGGCTGGCTACACCTTC. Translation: CASSLGLKAGYTF.

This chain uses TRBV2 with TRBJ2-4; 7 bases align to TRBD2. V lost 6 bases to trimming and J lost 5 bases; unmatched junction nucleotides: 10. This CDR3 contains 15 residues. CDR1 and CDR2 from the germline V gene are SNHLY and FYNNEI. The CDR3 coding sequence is TGTGCCAGCAGCGAGGAGGCTAGCGGTGAAAACATTCAGTACTTC. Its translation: CASSEEASGENIQYF. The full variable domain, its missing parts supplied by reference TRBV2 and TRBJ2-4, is EPEVTQTPSHQVTQMGQEVILRCVPISNHLYFYWYRQILGQKVEFLVSFYNNEISEKSEIFDDQFSVERPDGSNFTLKIRSTKLEDSAMYFCASSEEASGENIQYFGAGTRLSVL.